This T cell receptor beta chain was recovered during a study of identical twins. Study conclusions and caveats: Where out-of-frame alpha sequences were twin-shared, they showed excess low generation probability.

V trimming: 8 bases; J trimming: 4 bases; junction bases outside the gene matches: 10. CDR1 and CDR2 (germline): SGHNT, YENEEA. This CDR3 is 16 amino acids long. After template switching added a universal primer site, the resulting cDNA carried unique molecular identifiers. TCRdb fed the 5' RACE reads into MiXCR, producing one record per CDR3 protein. Of roughly 220,000 distinct CDR3 sequences detected, 6.5% appear once; the ten largest clones hold just over 14%. This clonotype was recorded at least ten times. Its antigen is still unknown. This sample also belongs to another study, concerning T cells expressing NK-cell markers. That work contributes: HCMV seropositivity characterized seven of the eight sequenced donors, and seronegativity one. The CD3+CD56-NKG2C+ fraction of four donors was likewise dominated by these clonotypes.

J is TRBJ2-3 and V is TRBV11-3; 12 bases align to TRBD1. This receptor was obtained from a woman aged 18-35 years in good health. The specimen was CD8+ T cells sorted from blood. DNA of the CDR3: TGTGCCAGCGGCTCCCCCGGGACAGGGGGCGCAGATACGCAGTATTTT. Encoded protein: CASGSPGTGGADTQYF.